The 30 T cell receptor beta chains given below trace back to one sample, sequenced in a study of cytomegalovirus exposure and HLA in healthy donors. The primer mix had 60 Vbeta and 13 Jbeta primers. Assay used: immunoSEQ multiplex PCR; TCRdb lists only in-frame clones, some missing. The sample holds approximately 91,000 clones, 81% seen once. The sequenced material came from PBMCs. The source of these receptors is a human donor in good health.

Here the CDR3 reads CASNGQVDEQYF. The CDR3 DNA follows: TGTGCCAGCAACGGACAAGTCGACGAGCAGTACTTC. The chain combines TRBV7-9 with TRBJ2-7, with D perhaps matching TRBD1 (5 bases). Germline assignment: CDR1 SEHNR and CDR2 FQNEAQ (reference sequence). V gave up 7 bases and J gave up 5 bases, with 12 bases separating them. The CDR3 is 12 residues long. The variable domain in full, completed from reference TRBV7-9 and TRBJ2-7, reads DTGVSQNPRHKITKRGQNVTFRCDPISEHNRLYWYRQTLGQGPEFLTYFQNEAQLEKSRLLSDRFSAERPKGSFSTLEIQRTEQGDSAMYLCASNGQVDEQYFGPGTRLTVT.

V is TRBV9 and J is TRBJ1-6, with D maybe TRBD1 (6 bases). Trimming shortened V by 0 bases and J by 5 bases, and 9 bases separated the two germline ends. This CDR3 is built from 15 residues. Germline CDR1 reads SGDLS; CDR2 reads YYNGEE. The CDR3 reads CASSVGDTHNSPLHF. In DNA form, the CDR3 reads TGTGCCAGCAGCGTAGGGGACACGCATAATTCACCCCTCCACTTT.

The chain combines TRBV11-2 with TRBJ2-7, with D possibly TRBD1 on 6 matching bases. This CDR3 is built from 16 residues. Germline lookup yields CDR1 SGHAT and CDR2 FQNNGV. V was shortened by 4 bases and J by 4 bases, with 20 bases between the two germline ends. The CDR3 bases are TGTGCCAGCAGCTCCCCCCGCCTGGGACACTTTTACGAGCAGTACTTC. Protein product: CASSSPRLGHFYEQYF.

This chain connects TRBV6-1 to TRBJ2-2; 14 bases match TRBD2. Losses at the gene ends were 4 bases for V and 4 bases for J; bases not matched to a gene: 11. The CDR3 sequence is 19 residues long. Germline assignment: CDR1 MNHNS and CDR2 SASEGT. The CDR3 region is CASSVRQGLAGESTGELFF. The DNA for the CDR3 is TGTGCCAGCAGTGTCCGACAGGGACTAGCGGGGGAGAGCACCGGGGAGCTGTTTTTT.

This clone has just a few counts. The genes are TRBV27 and TRBJ1-1, with D possibly being TRBD1 (5 bases). The V end was cut by 0 bases, the J end by 2 bases, with 10 bases between. CDR1 is MNHEY, CDR2 SMNVEV, per germline (reference sequence). The CDR3 is 15 residues long. CDR3: CASSLSRVLNTEAFF. In DNA, the CDR3 is TGTGCCAGCAGTTTATCCAGGGTACTCAACACTGAAGCTTTCTTT.

The J gene is TRBJ1-1, the V gene TRBV11-1; D gene ambiguous. This CDR3 has 14 amino acids. The germline V and J ends were trimmed by 5 bases and 7 bases, with 17 bases remaining between them. Germline loops: CDR1 SGHAT, CDR2 FQDESV (reference sequence). As DNA, the CDR3 is TGTGCCAGCAGCCCTAGCTGGAGGGCGGGTGAAGCTTTCTTT. Translation gives CASSPSWRAGEAFF.

This chain connects TRBV28 to TRBJ2-2, with unresolved D. The CDR3 is made up of 12 amino acids. Germline CDR1 reads MDHEN; CDR2 reads SYDVKM. Between the trimmed V and J ends, which lost 2 bases and 6 bases, there was a span of 4 bases. For the CDR3, the DNA is TGTGCCAGCAGTTTACGGGCCGGGGAGCTGTTTTTT. Protein: CASSLRAGELFF.

The chain couples TRBV7-6 to TRBJ1-1; D ambiguous. The CDR3 consists of 15 residues. V lost 2 bases and J 1 base, leaving 11 bases between the germline ends. Looked up from germline, CDR1 is SGHVS and CDR2 is FNYEAQ. The CDR3 region has the DNA TGTGCCAGCAGCTTACTACCCTCGTCGAACACTGAAGCTTTCTTT. Translation gives CASSLLPSSNTEAFF.

J is TRBJ2-7 and V is TRBV27; 7 nucleotides line up with TRBD1. Trimming removed 2 bases from V and 3 bases from J; junction bases left unmatched: 7. Per the germline V gene, CDR1 is MNHEY and CDR2 is SMNVEV (reference sequence). CDR3 size: 15 residues. The CDR3, as DNA: TGTGCCAGCAGTTTAGCAGGGGGTCCTTACTACGAGCAGTACTTC. It codes for CASSLAGGPYYEQYF.

The chain recombines TRBV7-6 with TRBJ2-7; TRBD2 might be the D (6 bases). The germline CDR1 and CDR2 sequences are SGHVS and FNYEAQ. Trimming pared 1 base from V and 2 bases from J, leaving 12 bases between. The CDR3 extends over 15 amino acids. This chain's CDR3 is CASSLGEVPTYEQYF. In DNA form, the CDR3 reads TGTGCCAGCAGCTTAGGGGAGGTCCCCACCTACGAGCAGTACTTC.

The chain joins TRBV7-2 to TRBJ2-1; the D is unclear. V gave up 1 base and J gave up 6 bases, with 10 bases separating them. The CDR3 covers 14 residues. Germline CDR1 SGHTA, CDR2 FQGNSA. The CDR3 nucleotides read TGTGCCAGCAGCTTAGGGTTTGCTAGCAATGAGCAGTTCTTC. This gives the protein CASSLGFASNEQFF.

This clone has just one count. The rearrangement uses TRBV6-5 and TRBJ1-1; 8 bases fit TRBD1. CDR1 and CDR2 (germline): MNHEY, SVGAGI. The CDR3 consists of 15 residues. V gave up 5 bases and J gave up 4 bases; unmatched junction bases: 9. In nucleotides, the CDR3 is TGTGCCAGCAGTCCGACAGGGGTGGGGAGCACTGAAGCTTTCTTT. This codes for CASSPTGVGSTEAFF.

The rearrangement joins TRBV28 to TRBJ1-5; D unclear. V gave up 7 bases and J gave up 3 bases, with 22 bases separating them. Germline CDR1 is MDHEN and CDR2 is SYDVKM. The CDR3 has 17 residues. The CDR3 nucleotides read TGTGCCAGCACCGCTGGCGGCAGAGGGCTTAACAATCAGCCCCAGCATTTT. It yields the protein CASTAGGRGLNNQPQHF.

This chain uses TRBV5-6 with TRBJ2-6; tentatively, D is TRBD2 (6 bases). This CDR3 contains 15 residues. The germline V and J ends were trimmed by 2 bases and 2 bases, with 8 bases remaining between them. The germline gives CDR1 SGHDT, CDR2 YYEEEE. For the CDR3, the DNA is TGTGCCAGCAGCTTATGGAGGGCTGGGGCCAACGTCCTGACTTTC. This encodes CASSLWRAGANVLTF.

V is TRBV9 and J is TRBJ2-1; 7 nucleotides agree with TRBD2. CDR1 is SGDLS and CDR2 is YYNGEE in the germline V gene. The CDR3 loop spans 13 amino acids. The ends lost 3 bases at V and 8 bases at J; junction bases unmatched: 5. The CDR3 spells CASSGPSGDEQFF. The CDR3 DNA follows: TGTGCCAGCAGCGGGCCTAGCGGTGATGAGCAGTTCTTC. Based on the CDR3 plus reference TRBV9 and TRBJ2-1, the full variable domain is DSGVTQTPKHLITATGQRVTLRCSPRSGDLSVYWYQQSLDQGLQFLIQYYNGEERAKGNILERFSAQQFPDLHSELNLSSLELGDSALYFCASSGPSGDEQFFGPGTRLTVL.

The chain uses TRBV2 and TRBJ2-2; D may be TRBD1 (6 bases). The CDR3 has 14 residues. The germline V gene has CDR1 SNHLY and CDR2 FYNNEI. V lost 7 bases and J lost 0, with 9 bases in between. The CDR3 DNA reads TGTGCCAGCACAGGACAGACGAACACCGGGGAGCTGTTTTTT. Translating gives CASTGQTNTGELFF.

The V call is TRBV30, the J call TRBJ1-3, with D perhaps matching TRBD1 (5 bases). This CDR3 contains 16 residues. V was trimmed by 3 bases and J by 0 bases, leaving 15 bases between them. Germline V CDR1 and CDR2: GTSNPN, SVGIG (reference sequence). CDR3 amino acids: CAWSRTQVISGNTIYF. The CDR3 DNA sequence: TGTGCCTGGAGCAGAACACAGGTGATCTCTGGAAACACCATATATTTT.

The chain has TRBV7-3 and TRBJ2-1; tentatively, D is TRBD1 (5 bases). Trimming shortened V by 3 bases and J by 0 bases, and 6 bases separated the two germline ends. There are 14 residues in the CDR3. Per germline, CDR1 SGHTA and CDR2 FQGTGA. CDR3 DNA sequence: TGTGCCAGCAGCTTCGACAGCTCCTACAATGAGCAGTTCTTC. Residues: CASSFDSSYNEQFF.

The V call is TRBV4-2, the J call TRBJ2-1; TRBD2 aligns across 7 bases. The CDR3 has 14 amino acids. Germline V gene lookup returns CDR1 LGHNA and CDR2 YNFKEQ. The trim removed 2 bases at V and 7 bases at J, leaving 5 bases unmatched. The DNA of the CDR3 is TGTGCCAGCAGCCAAATAGCGGGCCAAAATGAGCAGTTCTTC. This encodes CASSQIAGQNEQFF.

The chain uses TRBV4-1 and TRBJ2-5, with 7 bases aligning to TRBD2. Matching the DNA end better, TRBJ2-7 makes the J call doubtful. CDR1 and CDR2 from the germline V gene are MGHRA and YSYEKL. CDR3 size: 16 residues. As DNA, the CDR3 is TGCGCCAGCAGCCAAGAGATCACTAGCGAATCCTACGAGCAGTACTTC. It specifies CASSQEITSESYEQYF.

The V gene is TRBV21-1, the J gene TRBJ1-1; no DNA check was done on the table's D call, TRBD1. TRBV21-1 is a documented pseudogene. The CDR3 runs to 18 residues. In nucleotides, the CDR3 is TGTGCCAGCAGCAAAGAGGCAGGAACCCACCCTATTGACACTGAAGCTTTCTTT. It translates to CASSKEAGTHPIDTEAFF.

The table lists this clone with a few counts. CDR3 sequence: CASSFKQGAYEQYF. The CDR3 DNA follows: TGTGCCAGCAGCTTCAAACAGGGGGCCTACGAGCAGTACTTC. This chain connects TRBV7-8 to TRBJ2-7; 8 bases fit TRBD1. The V gene's germline CDR1 is SGHVS and CDR2 FQNEAQ. This CDR3 is built from 14 residues. Trimming removed 3 bases from V and 2 bases from J; junction bases left unmatched: 3.

The V and J genes are TRBV30 and TRBJ1-1; D not resolved. This CDR3 is built from 13 residues. Germline V gives CDR1 GTSNPN, CDR2 SVGIG (reference sequence). V was trimmed by 3 bases and J by 1 base, leaving 9 bases between them. The CDR3 DNA sequence: TGTGCCTGGAGATATGAAGCGAACACTGAAGCTTTCTTT. Its protein product is CAWRYEANTEAFF.

The rearrangement joins TRBV18 to TRBJ2-7; TRBD1 agrees at 7 bases. Germline loops: CDR1 KGHSH, CDR2 LQKENI. The CDR3 has 15 residues. The junction had 11 bases not matched to a gene; V was cut back by 6 bases and J by 3 bases. The CDR3 spells CASSLGKGAGYEQYF. The CDR3 DNA reads TGTGCCAGCTCGCTCGGGAAGGGGGCTGGCTACGAGCAGTACTTC.

The chain carries TRBV19 and TRBJ2-5; no definite D call. The ends were cut back, 8 bases at V and 1 base at J, with 14 bases in the middle. CDR1 is LNHDA and CDR2 is SQIVND in the germline V gene (reference sequence). This CDR3 is 14 amino acids long. Here the CDR3 DNA reads TGTGCCAGTTCCCAAGGCGCGGTCCAAGAGACCCAGTACTTC. It specifies CASSQGAVQETQYF.

The CDR3 region has the DNA TGTGCCAGCAGTGAATACCAGCGTAATGAAAAACTGTTTTTT. Amino acids: CASSEYQRNEKLFF. The chain has TRBV25-1 and TRBJ1-4; no definite D call. The CDR3 extends over 14 amino acids. V was clipped by 0 bases and J by 4 bases, with 6 bases between them. CDR1 is MGHDK and CDR2 is SYGVNS in the germline V gene.

V is TRBV4-3 and J is TRBJ1-3, with 10 bases matching TRBD1. The V segment lost 3 bases and the J segment 2 bases; nucleotides outside the gene matches: 4. Per the germline V gene, CDR1 is LGHNA and CDR2 is YSLEER. CDR3 size: 16 residues. The CDR3 loop reads CASSQTGTGAGNTIYF. The CDR3 coding sequence is TGCGCCAGCAGCCAGACCGGGACAGGGGCTGGAAACACCATATATTTT.

The chain carries TRBV11-2 and TRBJ2-7; 7 bases map to TRBD2. Germline CDR1 reads SGHAT; CDR2 reads FQNNGV. This CDR3 comprises 14 residues. Trimming took 1 base from V and 4 from J; bases not matched to a gene: 4. The CDR3 nucleotides are TGTGCCAGCAGCTTAGGACTAGCAGAATACGAGCAGTACTTC. Translation gives CASSLGLAEYEQYF.

This clone was recorded once. The DNA of the CDR3 is TGTGCCAGCAGCGTAGACGGACAGGGGGTTAGGGCTAACTATGGCTACACCTTC. This gives the protein CASSVDGQGVRANYGYTF. The chain has TRBV9 and TRBJ1-2; TRBD1 matches 10 bases. The CDR3 covers 18 residues. J gave up 0 bases and V 0 bases, and 8 bases lay outside the gene matches. Per germline, CDR1 SGDLS and CDR2 YYNGEE.

The chain links TRBV18 to TRBJ2-7; a weak D match, TRBD1 (6 bases). Germline-derived CDR1 and CDR2 are KGHSH and LQKENI. V was shortened by 3 bases and J by 3 bases, with 15 bases between the two germline ends. This CDR3 comprises 15 residues. CDR3 residues: CASSPAGGIGYEQYF. In nucleotides, the CDR3 is TGTGCCAGCTCACCGGCTGGGGGCATAGGCTACGAGCAGTACTTC.